These 30 T cell receptor beta chains share one sample of origin, sequenced in a study of blood T cell repertoires in COVID-19. Assay used: immunoSEQ multiplex PCR; TCRdb lists only in-frame clones, some missing. The repertoire has a few hundred thousand clones, over 75% of them found once; the top ten carry 2.5% to 3%. Sequenced: PBMCs or T cells enriched from blood (not recorded which). These receptors were obtained from a woman aged 30 to 39 who had recovered from COVID-19.

The gene calls are TRBV19 and TRBJ1-1, with 7 bases matching TRBD1. J gave up 1 base and V 3 bases, and 2 bases lay outside the gene matches. The CDR3 contains 14 residues. Germline CDR1 reads LNHDA; CDR2 reads SQIVND (reference sequence). The CDR3 region is CASSIWTGNTEAFF. In DNA form, the CDR3 reads TGTGCCAGTAGTATCTGGACAGGGAACACTGAAGCTTTCTTT.

This clone appeared a few times. This sequence joins TRBV7-9 and TRBJ2-2, with TRBD1 as a possible D gene (6 bases). V was trimmed by 5 bases and J by 6 bases, leaving 13 bases between them. The CDR3 runs 14 residues. CDR1 SEHNR and CDR2 FQNEAQ come from the germline V gene (reference sequence). The CDR3 DNA reads as TGTGCCAGCAGCCCGCCTCAGGGGCCCGGGGAGCTGTTTTTT. Its translation: CASSPPQGPGELFF.

DNA for the CDR3: TGCGCCAGCAGCTTGGTTTTCGGGACTGCCTACGAGCAGTACTTC. It encodes CASSLVFGTAYEQYF. The rearrangement joins TRBV5-1 to TRBJ2-7; D possibly corresponds to TRBD2 (6 bases). V lost 0 bases to trimming and J lost 2 bases, with 12 bases between them. There are 15 residues in the CDR3. In germline, CDR1 is SGHRS, CDR2 YFSETQ.

The genes are TRBV7-9 and TRBJ2-1, with D possibly being TRBD2 (5 bases). The germline V and J ends were trimmed by 0 bases and 5 bases, with 11 bases remaining between them. From germline, CDR1 is SEHNR and CDR2 FQNEAQ (reference sequence). The CDR3 has 15 amino acids. The CDR3 DNA is TGTGCCAGCAGCTTAGCGACGGGAATGGACAATGAGCAGTTCTTC. It is translated as CASSLATGMDNEQFF.

V usage is TRBV7-8 and J usage is TRBJ2-1, with no clear D. Germline V CDR1 and CDR2: SGHVS, FQNEAQ. The V end was cut by 3 bases, the J end by 6 bases, with 24 bases between. The length of the CDR3 is 18 residues. The CDR3 sequence is CASSFSVGSPSFGNEQFF. CDR3 nucleotide sequence: TGTGCCAGCAGCTTTTCAGTCGGGTCCCCGTCTTTTGGCAATGAGCAGTTCTTC.

The chain employs TRBV18 and TRBJ1-1; D gene ambiguous. The V and J ends lost 0 bases and 1 base respectively, with 3 bases between them. The CDR3 runs to 13 residues. The germline CDR1 and CDR2 sequences are KGHSH and LQKENI. The CDR3 spells CASSPPRNTEAFF. The DNA of the CDR3 is TGTGCCAGCTCACCACCCCGGAACACTGAAGCTTTCTTT.

The chain carries TRBV4-1 and TRBJ2-7; 10 positions match TRBD1. The germline V gene has CDR1 MGHRA and CDR2 YSYEKL. The CDR3 is 16 residues long. J was trimmed by 5 bases and V by 1 base; bases with no gene match: 8. CDR3 amino acids: CASSQGPGQGFDEQYF. CDR3 coding DNA: TGCGCCAGCAGCCAAGGCCCGGGACAGGGGTTTGACGAGCAGTACTTC.

The chain is built from TRBV12-3 or TRBV12-4 and TRBJ1-2, with D possibly TRBD1 on 5 matching bases. This CDR3 has 12 amino acids. Trimming removed 2 bases from V and 7 bases from J, with 8 bases in between. This CDR3 is CASSLSGSGYTF. In DNA form, the CDR3 reads TGTGCCAGCAGTTTATCAGGGTCTGGCTACACCTTC.

This clone was seen a few times. V gene TRBV5-4 combines with J gene TRBJ1-1; D unclear. Germline V lookup: CDR1 SGHNT, CDR2 YYREEE (reference sequence). V shed 7 bases and J shed 0 bases, with 13 bases lying between them. CDR3 length equals 14 residues. For the CDR3, the DNA is TGTGCCAGCCGCAGCAGGCAGCTGAACACTGAAGCTTTCTTT. Protein sequence: CASRSRQLNTEAFF.

This clone has a handful of counts. The V and J genes are TRBV15 and TRBJ1-4, with TRBD1 matching 10 bases. The V gene end was trimmed by 4 bases and the J gene end by 4 bases; junction bases not matched to a gene: 3. CDR3 size: 15 residues. The V gene's germline CDR1 is LNHNV and CDR2 YYDKDF (reference sequence). The CDR3 protein is CATSTRDRGNEKLFF. DNA for the CDR3: TGTGCCACCAGCACCCGGGACAGGGGTAATGAAAAACTGTTTTTT.

This chain uses TRBV7-9 with TRBJ2-5, with TRBD2 as a possible D gene (6 bases). CDR3 length: 12 amino acids. Trimming pared 3 bases from V and 5 bases from J, leaving 7 bases between. Germline V gene lookup returns CDR1 SEHNR and CDR2 FQNEAQ (reference sequence). CDR3 protein: CASSFGGETQYF. Here the CDR3 DNA reads TGTGCCAGCAGCTTCGGGGGTGAGACCCAGTACTTC.

The chain is built from TRBV28 and TRBJ1-2; TRBD1 agrees at 8 bases. Germline lookup yields CDR1 MDHEN and CDR2 SYDVKM. The trim removed 7 bases at V and 8 bases at J, leaving 12 bases unmatched. This CDR3 spans 14 amino acids. The CDR3 reads CASTKNPGGYGYTF. CDR3 DNA: TGTGCCAGCACCAAAAATCCAGGGGGCTACGGCTACACCTTC.

V is TRBV10-3 and J is TRBJ1-2; D perhaps matches TRBD1 (5 bases). The CDR3 runs 13 residues. The germline CDR1 and CDR2 sequences are ENHRY and SYGVKD. The ends were cut back, 5 bases at V and 8 bases at J, with 15 bases in the middle. CDR3 bases: TGTGCCATCAGTTGGGAGGGGAGGGCCGGCTACACCTTC. It yields the protein CAISWEGRAGYTF.

The chain recombines TRBV19 with TRBJ2-1, with 8 bases aligning to TRBD2. Germline-derived CDR1 and CDR2 are LNHDA and SQIVND (reference sequence). Trimming cost V 6 bases and J 8 bases; bases outside gene matches: 12. CDR3 length: 15 residues. For the CDR3, the DNA is TGTGCCAGTAGGAATCCGGGACTAGTTCTAGATGAGCAGTTCTTC. This sequence encodes CASRNPGLVLDEQFF.

The rearrangement uses TRBV25-1 and TRBJ2-2; 12 bases align to TRBD1. The V and J ends lost 5 bases and 3 bases, in that order; junction bases with no gene match: 7. Germline values: CDR1 MGHDK, CDR2 SYGVNS. This CDR3 region has 17 residues. The CDR3 DNA reads TGTGCCAGCAGTCAAGGGGGACAGGGGGCTCACACCGGGGAGCTGTTTTTT. Translated: CASSQGGQGAHTGELFF.

The V and J genes are TRBV18 and TRBJ1-2; unclear D gene. V was trimmed by 0 bases and J by 4 bases, leaving 15 bases between them. CDR1 KGHSH and CDR2 LQKENI come from the germline V gene. The CDR3 covers 16 residues. CDR3 region: CASSPPNRISLYGYTF. The DNA of the CDR3 is TGTGCCAGCTCACCACCCAACAGAATCTCTCTCTATGGCTACACCTTC. Filled out from reference TRBV18 and TRBJ1-2, the complete variable domain reads NAGVMQNPRHLVRRRGQEARLRCSPMKGHSHVYWYRQLPEEGLKFMVYLQKENIIDESGMPKERFSAEFPKEGPSILRIQQVVRGDSAAYFCASSPPNRISLYGYTFGSGTRLTVV.

The chain carries TRBV3-1 (or the pseudogene TRBV3-2) and TRBJ2-3; 10 bases are shared with TRBD1. V shed 3 bases, J shed 0 bases, and the junction held 6 bases outside the gene matches. The CDR3 covers 17 residues. CDR1 and CDR2 (germline): LGHDT, YNNKEL (reference sequence). CDR3 in amino acids: CASSHTTGGSSTDTQYF. CDR3 nucleotide sequence: TGTGCCAGCAGCCACACGACAGGGGGCTCCAGCACAGATACGCAGTATTTT.

The chain links TRBV11-2 to TRBJ1-5, with a tentative D call TRBD1 (5 bases). CDR3 size: 13 residues. The germline V and J ends were trimmed by 5 bases and 7 bases, with 12 bases remaining between them. In germline, CDR1 is SGHAT, CDR2 FQNNGV. CDR3 in DNA: TGTGCCAGCAGCCCCGGGAGGGGACAGCCCCAGCATTTT. Encoded protein: CASSPGRGQPQHF.

This sequence joins TRBV12-3 or TRBV12-4 and TRBJ1-1, with D maybe TRBD1 (6 bases). The CDR3 covers 13 residues. Trimming stripped 6 bases from V and 6 bases from J, with 14 bases between. CDR3 sequence reads: CASRAQGGAEAFF. CDR3 coding DNA: TGTGCCAGCAGGGCACAGGGTGGCGCTGAAGCTTTCTTT.

The rearrangement joins TRBV2 to TRBJ2-1; TRBD1 agrees at 8 bases. With 6 bases clipped from V and 6 bases from J, the junction kept 13 bases outside the gene matches. There are 16 residues in the CDR3. Germline assignment: CDR1 SNHLY and CDR2 FYNNEI. DNA for the CDR3: TGTGCCAGCAGCGAACTCTCCGGGACAGGTTCCAATGAGCAGTTCTTC. The encoded protein is CASSELSGTGSNEQFF.

V usage is TRBV6-5 and J usage is TRBJ2-5; 10 bases match TRBD2. The trim removed 2 bases at V and 4 bases at J, leaving 4 bases unmatched. In germline, CDR1 is MNHEY, CDR2 SVGAGI. This CDR3 contains 15 residues. The DNA of the CDR3 is TGTGCCAGCAGTTACCGGCCTAGCGGGAGAGAGACCCAGTACTTC. Translated, it gives CASSYRPSGRETQYF.

V is TRBV5-1 and J is TRBJ2-7; 9 nucleotides line up with TRBD1. The J segment lost 2 bases and the V segment lost 4 bases, leaving 10 bases of the junction unmatched. The CDR3 is 16 residues long. CDR1 SGHRS and CDR2 YFSETQ come from the germline V gene. CDR3 DNA: TGCGCCAGCAGCCTCGTTTTGGACAGGGGAGCCTACGAGCAGTACTTC. Protein product: CASSLVLDRGAYEQYF.

V gene TRBV5-8 combines with J gene TRBJ2-1; 7 nucleotides align to TRBD2. V gave up 0 bases and J gave up 9 bases; unmatched junction bases: 15. CDR1 SGHTS and CDR2 YDEGEE come from the germline V gene. CDR3 length equals 17 residues. This CDR3 is CASSLVGLRGNRGEQFF. CDR3 DNA: TGTGCCAGCAGCTTGGTAGGCTTGCGGGGGAACCGGGGTGAGCAGTTCTTC.

This chain links TRBV5-1 with TRBJ2-1, with 8 bases that match TRBD2. V was clipped by 4 bases and J by 6 bases; unmatched bases: 9. This CDR3 is 15 amino acids long. From germline, CDR1 is SGHRS and CDR2 YFSETQ. The CDR3 nucleotides are TGCGCCAGCAGCCCCGGGACGGGAGGGCCCAATGAGCAGTTCTTC. This sequence encodes CASSPGTGGPNEQFF. Variable domain in full (rest from reference TRBV5-1 and TRBJ2-1): KAGVTQTPRYLIKTRGQQVTLSCSPISGHRSVSWYQQTPGQGLQFLFEYFSETQRNKGNFPGRFSGRQFSNSRSEMNVSTLELGDSALYLCASSPGTGGPNEQFFGPGTRLTVL.

The gene calls are TRBV28 and TRBJ1-4; unclear D gene. Looked up from germline, CDR1 is MDHEN and CDR2 is SYDVKM. The length of the CDR3 is 14 residues. V shed 11 bases and J shed 8 bases, with 21 bases lying between them. CDR3 DNA sequence: TGTGCCGCCACCGGGAGAGAACGAGGGGAAAAACTGTTTTTT. It specifies CAATGRERGEKLFF.

The chain recombines TRBV25-1 with TRBJ1-2; TRBD1 agrees at 8 bases. Trimming cost V 3 bases and J 8 bases; bases outside gene matches: 8. CDR3 size: 14 residues. CDR1 is MGHDK, CDR2 SYGVNS, per germline. The CDR3 sequence: CASSDRQGAPGYTF. CDR3 nucleotide sequence: TGTGCCAGCAGTGATCGGCAGGGGGCTCCGGGCTACACCTTC.

This clone was detected only a few times. The chain links TRBV3-1 (or the pseudogene TRBV3-2) to TRBJ1-5; D is unresolved. The CDR3 runs to 13 residues. Germline CDR1 LGHDT, CDR2 YNNKEL (reference sequence). V dropped 0 bases and J dropped 4 bases, with 4 bases sitting between them. The CDR3 reads CASSQDRNQPQHF. Written as DNA, the CDR3 is TGTGCCAGCAGCCAAGACAGAAATCAGCCCCAGCATTTT.

V and J are TRBV11-2 and TRBJ1-4; 7 bases align to TRBD1. Losses at the gene ends were 4 bases for V and 8 bases for J; bases not matched to a gene: 7. CDR1 is SGHAT and CDR2 is FQNNGV in the germline V gene. The CDR3 is made up of 14 amino acids. The CDR3 here is CASSSNRGREKLFF. Written as DNA, the CDR3 is TGTGCCAGCAGCTCCAACAGGGGCAGAGAAAAACTGTTTTTT.

The chain is built from TRBV28 and TRBJ1-5, with 9 positions matching TRBD1. The CDR3 consists of 16 residues. Germline assignment: CDR1 MDHEN and CDR2 SYDVKM. V shed 6 bases and J 0 bases; nucleotides not matched to a gene: 6. In nucleotides, the CDR3 is TGTGCCAGCAGCTCGGACAGGGGCTATAGCAATCAGCCCCAGCATTTT. The encoded protein is CASSSDRGYSNQPQHF.

This sequence joins TRBV7-9 and TRBJ1-4, with 11 bases identical to TRBD1. V dropped 6 bases and J dropped 6; count of bases not matched to a gene: 15. This CDR3 contains 18 residues. The germline V gene has CDR1 SEHNR and CDR2 FQNEAQ (reference sequence). The CDR3 DNA follows: TGTGCCAGCAGGAGTACCGGGACAGGGGGTTCAATAGATGAAAAACTGTTTTTT. It specifies CASRSTGTGGSIDEKLFF.